Included here is one T cell receptor (beta chain) sequence, with context. This sample stems from a study of CD8 T cells in ankylosing spondylitis. TCRdb called the 5' RACE reads again in MiXCR, with one record for every CDR3 protein. In the table there are approximately 150,000 distinct CDR3 sequences, about 32% of which are singletons. Germline V lookup: CDR1 SNHLY, CDR2 FYNNEI. CDR3 length equals 17 residues. Trimming removed 2 bases at V and 0 bases at J, with 15 bases between. The source of this sequence is a male donor with ankylosing spondylitis. The V and J genes are TRBV2 and TRBJ2-3, with D possibly being TRBD1 (6 bases). Sequencing was performed on synovial fluid, either unsorted or a sorted T cell fraction (not recorded which). CDR3 loop: CASSETGQQLSTDTQYF. CDR3 bases: TGTGCCAGCAGTGAAACCGGACAGCAGCTAAGCACAGATACGCAGTATTTT.